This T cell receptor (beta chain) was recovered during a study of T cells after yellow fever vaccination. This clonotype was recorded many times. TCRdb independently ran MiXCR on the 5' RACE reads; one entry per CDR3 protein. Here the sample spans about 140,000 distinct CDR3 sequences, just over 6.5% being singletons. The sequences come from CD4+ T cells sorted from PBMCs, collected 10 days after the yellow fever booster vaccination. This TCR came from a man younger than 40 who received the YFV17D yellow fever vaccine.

DNA of the CDR3: TGTGCCATCAGGCCGCGGGGAGGTAACACAGATACGCAGTATTTT. It is translated as CAIRPRGGNTDTQYF. The chain joins TRBV10-3 to TRBJ2-3; possible D gene TRBD2, 6 bases. Looked up from germline, CDR1 is ENHRY and CDR2 is SYGVKD. The CDR3 spans 15 residues. V was pared by 6 bases and J by 2 bases, with 15 bases between.